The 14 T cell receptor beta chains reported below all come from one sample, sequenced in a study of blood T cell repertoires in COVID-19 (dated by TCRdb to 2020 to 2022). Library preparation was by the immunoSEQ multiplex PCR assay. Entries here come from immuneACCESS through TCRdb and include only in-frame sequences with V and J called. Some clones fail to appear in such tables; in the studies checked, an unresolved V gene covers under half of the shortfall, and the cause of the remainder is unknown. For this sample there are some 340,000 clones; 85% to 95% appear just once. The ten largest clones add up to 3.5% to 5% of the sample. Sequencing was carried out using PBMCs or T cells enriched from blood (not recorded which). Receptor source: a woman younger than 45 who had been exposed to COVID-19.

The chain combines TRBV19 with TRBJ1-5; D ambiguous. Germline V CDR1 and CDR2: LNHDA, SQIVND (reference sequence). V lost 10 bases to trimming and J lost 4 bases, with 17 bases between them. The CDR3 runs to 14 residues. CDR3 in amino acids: CATNVRRVNQPQHF. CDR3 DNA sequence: TGTGCCACCAACGTTAGGCGGGTGAATCAGCCCCAGCATTTT. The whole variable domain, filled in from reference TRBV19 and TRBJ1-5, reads DGGITQSPKYLFRKEGQNVTLSCEQNLNHDAMYWYRQDPGQGLRLIYYSQIVNDFQKGDIAEGYSVSREKKESFPLTVTSAQKNPTAFYLCATNVRRVNQPQHFGDGTRLSIL.

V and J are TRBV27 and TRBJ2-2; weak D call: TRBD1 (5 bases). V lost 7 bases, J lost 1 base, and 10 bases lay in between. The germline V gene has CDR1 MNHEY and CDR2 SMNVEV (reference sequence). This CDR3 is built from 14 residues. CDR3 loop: CASTGQVNTGELFF. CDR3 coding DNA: TGTGCCAGCACCGGACAAGTGAACACCGGGGAGCTGTTTTTT.

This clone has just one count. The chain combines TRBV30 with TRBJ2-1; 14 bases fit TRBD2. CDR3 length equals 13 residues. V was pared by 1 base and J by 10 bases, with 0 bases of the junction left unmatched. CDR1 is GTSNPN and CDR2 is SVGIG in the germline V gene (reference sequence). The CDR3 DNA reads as TGTGCCTGGAGTGGGACTAGCGGGGGGGAGCAGTTCTTC. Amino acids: CAWSGTSGGEQFF. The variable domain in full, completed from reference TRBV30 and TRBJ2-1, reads SQTIHQWPATLVQPVGSPLSLECTVEGTSNPNLYWYRQAAGRGLQLLFYSVGIGQISSEVPQNLSASRPQDRQFILSSKKLLLSDSGFYLCAWSGTSGGEQFFGPGTRLTVL.

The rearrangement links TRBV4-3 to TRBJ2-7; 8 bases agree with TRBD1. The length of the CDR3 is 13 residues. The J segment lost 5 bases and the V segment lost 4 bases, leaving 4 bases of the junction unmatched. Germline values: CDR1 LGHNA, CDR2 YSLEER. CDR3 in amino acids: CASSRAGGDEQYF. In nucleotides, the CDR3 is TGCGCCAGCAGCCGTGCAGGGGGCGACGAGCAGTACTTC.

CDR3 protein: CASGRSGYNEQFF. In DNA form, the CDR3 reads TGTGCCAGCGGTAGGTCGGGCTACAATGAGCAGTTCTTC. The V call is TRBV5-4, the J call TRBJ2-1; D remains ambiguous. This CDR3 comprises 13 residues. The V and J ends lost 7 bases and 3 bases respectively, with 11 bases between them. CDR1 and CDR2 (germline): SGHNT, YYREEE (reference sequence).

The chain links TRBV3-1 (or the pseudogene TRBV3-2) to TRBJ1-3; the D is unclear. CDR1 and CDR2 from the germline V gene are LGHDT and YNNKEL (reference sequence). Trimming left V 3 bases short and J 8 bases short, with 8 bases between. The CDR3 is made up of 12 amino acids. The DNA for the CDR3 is TGTGCCAGCAGCCAGTTCTTTGACACCATATATTTT. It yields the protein CASSQFFDTIYF.

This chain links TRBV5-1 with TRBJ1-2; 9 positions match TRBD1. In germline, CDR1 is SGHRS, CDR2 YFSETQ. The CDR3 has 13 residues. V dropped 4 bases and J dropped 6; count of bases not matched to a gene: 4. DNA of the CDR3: TGCGCCAGCAGCAACAGGGGGCTAGATGGCTACACCTTC. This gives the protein CASSNRGLDGYTF.

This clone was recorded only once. The CDR3 sequence: CSVDETLQETQYF. The CDR3 nucleotides are TGCAGCGTTGATGAGACACTCCAAGAGACCCAGTACTTC. The J gene is TRBJ2-5, the V gene TRBV29-1; no clear D. The germline V gene has CDR1 SQVTM and CDR2 ANQGSEA. This CDR3 is built from 13 residues. V was trimmed by 3 bases and J by 1 base, leaving 9 bases between them.

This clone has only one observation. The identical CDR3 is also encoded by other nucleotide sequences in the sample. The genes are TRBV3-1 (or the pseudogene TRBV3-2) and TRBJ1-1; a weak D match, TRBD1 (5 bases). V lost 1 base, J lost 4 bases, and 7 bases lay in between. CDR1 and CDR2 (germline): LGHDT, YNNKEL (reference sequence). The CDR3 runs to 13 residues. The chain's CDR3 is CASSQVGGTEAFF. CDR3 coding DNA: TGTGCCAGCAGCCAAGTCGGGGGCACTGAAGCTTTCTTT.

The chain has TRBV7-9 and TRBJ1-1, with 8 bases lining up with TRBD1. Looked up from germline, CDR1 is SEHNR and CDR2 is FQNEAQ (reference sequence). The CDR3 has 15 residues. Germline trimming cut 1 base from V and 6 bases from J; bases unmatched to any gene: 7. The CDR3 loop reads CASSLVGQGIPEAFF. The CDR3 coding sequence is TGTGCCAGCAGCTTAGTCGGACAGGGTATCCCTGAAGCTTTCTTT. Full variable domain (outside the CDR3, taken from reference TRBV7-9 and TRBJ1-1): DTGVSQNPRHKITKRGQNVTFRCDPISEHNRLYWYRQTLGQGPEFLTYFQNEAQLEKSRLLSDRFSAERPKGSFSTLEIQRTEQGDSAMYLCASSLVGQGIPEAFFGQGTRLTVV.

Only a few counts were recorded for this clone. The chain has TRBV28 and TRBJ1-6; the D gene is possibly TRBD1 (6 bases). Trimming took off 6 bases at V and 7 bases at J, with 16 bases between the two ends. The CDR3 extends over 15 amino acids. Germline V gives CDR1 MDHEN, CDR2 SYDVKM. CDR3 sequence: CASSRSTGSNSPLHF. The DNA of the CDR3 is TGTGCCAGCAGCCGATCTACAGGGTCCAATTCACCCCTCCACTTT.

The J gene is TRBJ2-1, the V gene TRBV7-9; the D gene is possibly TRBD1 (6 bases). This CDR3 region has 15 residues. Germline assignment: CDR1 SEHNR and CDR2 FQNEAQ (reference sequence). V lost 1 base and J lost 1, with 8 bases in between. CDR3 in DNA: TGTGCCAGCAGCTTAGTTACAGGGTCCTACAATGAGCAGTTCTTC. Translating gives CASSLVTGSYNEQFF.

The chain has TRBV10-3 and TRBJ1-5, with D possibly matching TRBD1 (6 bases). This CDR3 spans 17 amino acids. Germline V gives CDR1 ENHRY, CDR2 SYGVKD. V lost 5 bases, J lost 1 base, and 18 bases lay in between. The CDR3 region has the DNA TGTGCCATCAGTCGAACGAGGGGGGGGTCGAGCAATCAGCCCCAGCATTTT. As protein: CAISRTRGGSSNQPQHF.

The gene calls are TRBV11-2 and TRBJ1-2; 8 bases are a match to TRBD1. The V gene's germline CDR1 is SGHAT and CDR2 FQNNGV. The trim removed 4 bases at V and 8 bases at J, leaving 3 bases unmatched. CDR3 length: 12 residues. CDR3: CASSSGGYGYTF. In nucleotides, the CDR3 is TGTGCCAGCAGCTCAGGGGGCTACGGCTACACCTTC.